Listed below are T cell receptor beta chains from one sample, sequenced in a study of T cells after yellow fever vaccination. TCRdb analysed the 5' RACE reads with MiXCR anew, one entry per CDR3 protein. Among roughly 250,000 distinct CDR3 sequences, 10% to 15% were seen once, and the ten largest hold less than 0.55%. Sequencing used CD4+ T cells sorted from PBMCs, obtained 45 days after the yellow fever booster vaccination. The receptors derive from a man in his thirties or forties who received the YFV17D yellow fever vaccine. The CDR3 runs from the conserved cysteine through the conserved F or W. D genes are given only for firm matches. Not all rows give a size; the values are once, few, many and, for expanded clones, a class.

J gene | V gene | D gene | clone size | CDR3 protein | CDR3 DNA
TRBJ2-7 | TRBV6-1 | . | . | CASSRRKSYEQYF | TGTGCCAGCAGCCGACGCAAGAGCTACGAGCAGTACTTC
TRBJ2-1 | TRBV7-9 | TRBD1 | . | CASSSGQGAREQFF | TGTGCCAGCAGCTCGGGACAGGGGGCGAGGGAGCAGTTCTTC
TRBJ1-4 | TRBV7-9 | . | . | CASRPSRAVNEKLFF | TGTGCCAGCAGGCCTTCCAGGGCCGTAAATGAAAAACTGTTTTTT
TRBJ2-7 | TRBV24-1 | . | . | CATIATAHEQYF | TGTGCCACCATCGCGACAGCCCACGAGCAGTACTTC
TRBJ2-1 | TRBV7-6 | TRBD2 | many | CASSLVAGGPGNEQFF | TGTGCCAGCAGCTTAGTGGCGGGAGGGCCAGGCAATGAGCAGTTCTTC
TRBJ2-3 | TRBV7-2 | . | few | CASSLRGGLGTDTQYF | TGTGCCAGCAGCCTACGTGGGGGTTTAGGCACAGATACGCAGTATTTT
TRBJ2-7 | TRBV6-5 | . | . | CASSYSYRRGTYEQYF | TGTGCCAGCAGTTACTCGTATCGTAGGGGAACCTACGAGCAGTACTTC
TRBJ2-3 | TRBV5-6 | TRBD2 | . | CASSAGPGLAPQRIDTQYF | TGTGCCAGCAGCGCCGGCCCGGGACTAGCGCCCCAAAGGATAGATACGCAGTATTTT
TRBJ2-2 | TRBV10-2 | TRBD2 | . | CASRREANTGELFF | TGCGCCAGCAGACGGGAGGCGAACACCGGGGAGCTGTTTTTT
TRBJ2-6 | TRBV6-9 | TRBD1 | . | CASSYPRDRGTGANVLTF | TGTGCCAGCAGTTATCCCCGGGACAGGGGGACTGGGGCCAACGTCCTGACTTTC